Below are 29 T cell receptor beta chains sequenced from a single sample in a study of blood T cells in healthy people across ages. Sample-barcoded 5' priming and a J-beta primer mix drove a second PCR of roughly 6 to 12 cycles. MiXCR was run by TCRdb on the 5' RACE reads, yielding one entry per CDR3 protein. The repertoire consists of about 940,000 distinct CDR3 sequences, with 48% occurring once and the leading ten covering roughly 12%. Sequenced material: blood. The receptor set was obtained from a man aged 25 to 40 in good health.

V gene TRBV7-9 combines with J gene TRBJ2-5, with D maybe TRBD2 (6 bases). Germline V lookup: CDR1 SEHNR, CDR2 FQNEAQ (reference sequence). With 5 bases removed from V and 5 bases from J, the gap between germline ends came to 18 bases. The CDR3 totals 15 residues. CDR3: CASSPTSSSAETQYF. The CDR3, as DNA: TGTGCCAGCAGCCCAACGTCCTCTAGCGCGGAGACCCAGTACTTC. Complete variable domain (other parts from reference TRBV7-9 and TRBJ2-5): DTGVSQNPRHKITKRGQNVTFRCDPISEHNRLYWYRQTLGQGPEFLTYFQNEAQLEKSRLLSDRFSAERPKGSFSTLEIQRTEQGDSAMYLCASSPTSSSAETQYFGPGTRLLVL.

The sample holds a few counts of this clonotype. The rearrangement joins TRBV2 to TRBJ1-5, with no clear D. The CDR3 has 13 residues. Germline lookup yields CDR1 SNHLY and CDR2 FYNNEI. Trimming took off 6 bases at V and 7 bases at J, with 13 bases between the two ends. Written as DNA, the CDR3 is TGTGCCAGCAGGAGAGACGGGTTCCAGCCCCAGCATTTT. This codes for CASRRDGFQPQHF.

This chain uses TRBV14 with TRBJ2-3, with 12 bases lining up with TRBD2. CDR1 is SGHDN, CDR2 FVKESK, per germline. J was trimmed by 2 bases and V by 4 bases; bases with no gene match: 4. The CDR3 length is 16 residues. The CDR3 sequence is CASSLWTSGDTDTQYF. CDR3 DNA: TGTGCCAGCAGCCTCTGGACTAGCGGGGACACAGATACGCAGTATTTT.

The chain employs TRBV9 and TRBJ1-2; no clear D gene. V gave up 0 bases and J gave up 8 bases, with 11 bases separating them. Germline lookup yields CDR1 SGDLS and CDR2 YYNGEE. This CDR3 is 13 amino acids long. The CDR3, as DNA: TGTGCCAGCAGCGTAGGTGTCAGGTCGGGCTACACCTTC. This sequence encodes CASSVGVRSGYTF.

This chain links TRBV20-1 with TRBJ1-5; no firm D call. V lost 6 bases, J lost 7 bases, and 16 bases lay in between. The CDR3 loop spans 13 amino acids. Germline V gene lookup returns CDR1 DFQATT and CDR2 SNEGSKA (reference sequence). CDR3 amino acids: CSAGAGKGQPQHF. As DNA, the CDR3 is TGCAGTGCGGGAGCAGGAAAAGGCCAGCCCCAGCATTTT.

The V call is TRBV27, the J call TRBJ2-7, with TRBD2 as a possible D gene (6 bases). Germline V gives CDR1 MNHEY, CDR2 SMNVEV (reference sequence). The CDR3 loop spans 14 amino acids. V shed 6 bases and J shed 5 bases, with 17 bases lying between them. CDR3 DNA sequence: TGTGCCAGCAGCCCCTTGGGGGGAGACAACGAGCAGTACTTC. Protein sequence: CASSPLGGDNEQYF.

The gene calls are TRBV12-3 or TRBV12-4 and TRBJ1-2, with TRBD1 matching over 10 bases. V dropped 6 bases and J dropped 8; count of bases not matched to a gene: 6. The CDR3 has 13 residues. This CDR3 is CASRPGQGTGYTF. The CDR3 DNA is TGTGCCAGCAGACCGGGACAGGGGACGGGCTACACCTTC.

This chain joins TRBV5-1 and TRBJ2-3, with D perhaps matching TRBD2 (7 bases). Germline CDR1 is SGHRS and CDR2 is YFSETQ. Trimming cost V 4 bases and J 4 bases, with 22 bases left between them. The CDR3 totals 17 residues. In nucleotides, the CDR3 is TGCGCCAGCAGCACCGGTGGGCGGGGGCAATTTGCAGATACGCAGTATTTT. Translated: CASSTGGRGQFADTQYF.

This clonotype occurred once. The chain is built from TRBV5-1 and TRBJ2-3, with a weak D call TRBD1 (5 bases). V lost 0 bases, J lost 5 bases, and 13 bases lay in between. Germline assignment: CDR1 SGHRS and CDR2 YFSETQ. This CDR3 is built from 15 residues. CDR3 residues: CASSLGGSDGDTQYF. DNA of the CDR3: TGCGCCAGCAGCTTGGGGGGCTCGGACGGAGATACGCAGTATTTT.

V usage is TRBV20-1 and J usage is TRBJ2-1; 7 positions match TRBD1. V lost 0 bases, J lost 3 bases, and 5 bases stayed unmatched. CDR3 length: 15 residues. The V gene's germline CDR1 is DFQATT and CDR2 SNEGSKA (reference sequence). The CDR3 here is CSARDRGQFYNEQFF. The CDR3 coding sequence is TGCAGTGCTAGAGATCGGGGACAGTTCTACAATGAGCAGTTCTTC.

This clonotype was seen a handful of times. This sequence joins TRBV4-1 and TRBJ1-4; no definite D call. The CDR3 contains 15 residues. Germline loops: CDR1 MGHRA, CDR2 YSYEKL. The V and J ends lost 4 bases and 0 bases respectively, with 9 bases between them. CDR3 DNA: TGCGCCAGCAGCCGATTGACCCCAACTAATGAAAAACTGTTTTTT. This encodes CASSRLTPTNEKLFF.

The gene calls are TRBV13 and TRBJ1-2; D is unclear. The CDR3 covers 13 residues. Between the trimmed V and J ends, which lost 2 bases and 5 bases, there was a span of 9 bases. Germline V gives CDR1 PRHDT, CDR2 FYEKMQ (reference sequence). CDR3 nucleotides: TGTGCCAGCAGCTTACGGGCCCTTTATGGCTACACCTTC. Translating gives CASSLRALYGYTF.

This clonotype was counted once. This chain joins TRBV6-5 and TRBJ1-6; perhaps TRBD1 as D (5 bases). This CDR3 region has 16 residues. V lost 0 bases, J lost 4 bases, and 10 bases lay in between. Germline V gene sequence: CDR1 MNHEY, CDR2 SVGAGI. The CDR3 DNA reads TGTGCCAGCAGTTACTCGGGCTCAGGGTATAATTCACCCCTCCACTTT. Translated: CASSYSGSGYNSPLHF.

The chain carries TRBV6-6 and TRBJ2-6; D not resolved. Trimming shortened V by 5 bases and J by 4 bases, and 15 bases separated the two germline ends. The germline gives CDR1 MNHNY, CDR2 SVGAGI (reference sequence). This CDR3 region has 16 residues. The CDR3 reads CASSPDPSAGANVLTF. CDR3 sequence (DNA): TGTGCCAGCAGTCCCGACCCTTCGGCAGGGGCCAACGTCCTGACTTTC.

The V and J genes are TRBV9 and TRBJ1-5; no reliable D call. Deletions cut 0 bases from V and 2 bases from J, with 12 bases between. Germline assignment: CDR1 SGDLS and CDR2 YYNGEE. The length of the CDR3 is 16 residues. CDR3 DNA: TGTGCCAGCAGCGTAGATCCAGCCCTGGGCAATCAGCCCCAGCATTTT. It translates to CASSVDPALGNQPQHF.

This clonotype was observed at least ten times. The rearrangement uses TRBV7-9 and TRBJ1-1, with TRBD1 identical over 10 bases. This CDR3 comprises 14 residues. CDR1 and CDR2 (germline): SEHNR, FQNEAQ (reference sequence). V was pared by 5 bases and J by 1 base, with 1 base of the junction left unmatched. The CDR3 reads CASSRTGGNTEAFF. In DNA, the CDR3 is TGTGCCAGCAGCAGGACAGGGGGGAACACTGAAGCTTTCTTT.

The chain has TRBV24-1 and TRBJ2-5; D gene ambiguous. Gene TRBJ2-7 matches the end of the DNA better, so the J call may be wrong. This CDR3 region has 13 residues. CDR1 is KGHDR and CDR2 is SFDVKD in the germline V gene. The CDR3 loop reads CATSAGREYEQYF. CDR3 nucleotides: TGTGCCACCAGTGCTGGCCGCGAATACGAGCAGTACTTC.

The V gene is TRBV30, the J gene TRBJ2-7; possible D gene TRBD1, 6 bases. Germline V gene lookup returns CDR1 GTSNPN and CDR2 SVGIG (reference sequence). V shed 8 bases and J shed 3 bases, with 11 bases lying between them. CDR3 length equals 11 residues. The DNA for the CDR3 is TGTGCCGGGTTGACAGGCTACGAGCAGTACTTC. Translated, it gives CAGLTGYEQYF.

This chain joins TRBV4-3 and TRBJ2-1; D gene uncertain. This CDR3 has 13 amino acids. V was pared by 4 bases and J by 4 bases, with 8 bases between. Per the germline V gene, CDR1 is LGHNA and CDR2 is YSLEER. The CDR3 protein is CASSPSRYNEQFF. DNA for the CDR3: TGCGCCAGCAGCCCATCGAGGTACAATGAGCAGTTCTTC.

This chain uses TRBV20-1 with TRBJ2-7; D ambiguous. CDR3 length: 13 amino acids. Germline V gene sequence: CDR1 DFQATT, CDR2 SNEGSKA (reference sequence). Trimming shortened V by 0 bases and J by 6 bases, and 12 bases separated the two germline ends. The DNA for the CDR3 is TGCAGTGCTAGAGACCTCCGGCTAGGCGAGCAGTACTTC. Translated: CSARDLRLGEQYF.

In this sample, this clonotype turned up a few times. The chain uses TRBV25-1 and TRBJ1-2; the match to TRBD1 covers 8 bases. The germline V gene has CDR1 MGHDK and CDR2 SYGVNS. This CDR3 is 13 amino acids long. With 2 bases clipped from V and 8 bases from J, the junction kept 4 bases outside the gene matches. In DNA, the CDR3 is TGTGCCAGCAGTGAACCTGACAGGGGCGGCTACACCTTC. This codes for CASSEPDRGGYTF.

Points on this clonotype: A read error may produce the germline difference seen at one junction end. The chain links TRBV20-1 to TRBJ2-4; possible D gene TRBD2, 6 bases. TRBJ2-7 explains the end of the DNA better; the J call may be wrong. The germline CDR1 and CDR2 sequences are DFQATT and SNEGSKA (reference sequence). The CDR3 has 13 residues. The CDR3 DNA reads TGCAGTGCTATCGGGCGGGACTCCTGCGAGCAGTACTTC. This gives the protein CSAIGRDSCEQYF.

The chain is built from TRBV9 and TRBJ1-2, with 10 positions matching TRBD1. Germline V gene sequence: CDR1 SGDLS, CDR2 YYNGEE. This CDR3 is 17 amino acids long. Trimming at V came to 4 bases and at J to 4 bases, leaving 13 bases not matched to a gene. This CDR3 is CASSPPGTGDGSYGYTF. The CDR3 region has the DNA TGTGCCAGCAGCCCTCCCGGGACAGGGGATGGAAGCTATGGCTACACCTTC.

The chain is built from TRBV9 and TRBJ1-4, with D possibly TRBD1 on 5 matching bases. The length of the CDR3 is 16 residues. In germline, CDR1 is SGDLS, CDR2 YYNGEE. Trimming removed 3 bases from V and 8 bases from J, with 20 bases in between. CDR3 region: CASSGPGTSGREKLFF. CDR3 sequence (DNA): TGTGCCAGCAGCGGACCTGGGACGTCCGGAAGGGAAAAACTGTTTTTT.

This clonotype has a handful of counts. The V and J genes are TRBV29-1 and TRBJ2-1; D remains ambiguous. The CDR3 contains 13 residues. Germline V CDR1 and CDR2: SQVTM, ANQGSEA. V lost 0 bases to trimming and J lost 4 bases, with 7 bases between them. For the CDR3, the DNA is TGCAGCGTTGAAGATAACCTTTACAATGAGCAGTTCTTC. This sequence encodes CSVEDNLYNEQFF.

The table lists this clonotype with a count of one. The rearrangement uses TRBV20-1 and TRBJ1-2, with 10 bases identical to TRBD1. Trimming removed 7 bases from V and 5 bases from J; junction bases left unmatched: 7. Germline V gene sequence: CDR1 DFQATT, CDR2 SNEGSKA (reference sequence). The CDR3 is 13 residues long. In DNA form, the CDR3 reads TGCAGTGTCCCGACAGGGGGCCGGTATGGCTACACCTTC. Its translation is CSVPTGGRYGYTF.

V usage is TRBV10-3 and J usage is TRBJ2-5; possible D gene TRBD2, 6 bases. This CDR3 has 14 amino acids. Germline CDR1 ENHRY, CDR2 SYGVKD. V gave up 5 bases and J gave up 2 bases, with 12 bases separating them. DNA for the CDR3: TGTGCCATCAGTCCGGGACTGGGGCAAGAGACCCAGTACTTC. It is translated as CAISPGLGQETQYF.

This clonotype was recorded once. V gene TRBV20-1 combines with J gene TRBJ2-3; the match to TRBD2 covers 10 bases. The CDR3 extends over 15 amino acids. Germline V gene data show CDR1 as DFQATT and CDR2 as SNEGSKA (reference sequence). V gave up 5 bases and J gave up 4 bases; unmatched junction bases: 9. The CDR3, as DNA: TGCAGTGCTCAGAGCGGGGGGGGTGGCTCAGATACGCAGTATTTT. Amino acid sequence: CSAQSGGGGSDTQYF.

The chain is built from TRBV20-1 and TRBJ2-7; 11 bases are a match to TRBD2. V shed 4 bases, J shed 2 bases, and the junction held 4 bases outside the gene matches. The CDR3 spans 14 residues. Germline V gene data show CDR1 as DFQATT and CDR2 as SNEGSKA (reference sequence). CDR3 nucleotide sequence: TGCAGTGCTAAGACTAGCGGGGTACCCTACGAGCAGTACTTC. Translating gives CSAKTSGVPYEQYF.